This T cell receptor (beta chain) originates from a study of shared clonotypes between healthy human individuals (dated by TCRdb to 2020 to 2022). Looking at the study overall: The cohort included a few men and a couple of women between 18 and 49 years of age. To estimate repertoire size and how much clonotype sharing occurs between individuals, the study deeply sequenced the blood TCR repertoires of about five healthy adults. To increase sequencing depth and limit assay-specific biases, TCR repertoire library preparation and sequencing were carried out by different laboratories using diverse techniques. Per donor, leukapheresis produced somewhere between about 0.94 and 9 billion PBMCs. What the work shows at the level of the full study, not this receptor alone: Pairwise subsampling led to the expectation that sequencing depth would affect the degree of clonotype sharing among donors. Because the study included a small number of donors, the genetic and exposure-history diversity represented was limited. Sampling was limited to blood, and TCR repertoires in tissue likely differ from TCR repertoires in blood.

TCR CDR3 regions were amplified from genomic DNA by multiplex PCR using the deep immunoSEQ assay. Extracted genomic DNA from each cell subset was distributed evenly across all wells of several immunoSEQ 96-well plates, and each plate was treated as a replicate. For unsorted PBMC, about 270 ng of genomic DNA, equivalent to around 30,000 T cell genomes, went into each replicate PCR. Ten immunoSEQ deep assay plates were used to sequence unsorted PBMC genomic DNA. Purified libraries were quantified with a Qubit 3.0 fluorometer, sized on a Bioanalyzer 2100, and re-quantified with the KAPA Library Quantification kit. A separate single-read 150-cycle Illumina NextSeq 550 flow cell was used to sequence each immunoSEQ 96-well plate. The study's own analysis went as follows. Because the immunoSEQ output held only junctional sequences and lacked quality scores, the filtering could not match the filtering applied to full-length reads. To assign V/J genes and CDR3, sequences were annotated using PyIR, a Python wrapper for IgBLAST v1.9, with IMGT germline references. Reads were filtered out if the reads had weak V/J assignments (E-value above 1e-6), no CDR3, stop codons, out-of-frame junctions, or ambiguous translated residues. V3J clonotypes were defined by identical inferred V gene, J gene, and CDR3 amino acid sequence. To compute the percentage overlap between repertoires, the number of shared unique clonotypes was divided by the size of the smaller repertoire. RTK rarefaction, the Chao1 estimator, and Recon v2.1 estimates of unobserved clonotypes were used to assess repertoire richness. The source is immuneACCESS, and TCRdb retained only in-frame sequences with V and J called. Part of the clones is not carried over; for the studies checked, unresolved V genes explain less than half of this, and the remainder is unexplained. The DNA was the basis for D and trimming; V, J and clone size are from that table. The sample data list around 500,000 clones, and around 75% of these were observed just once. The leading ten clones occupy roughly 13% of the sample.

A note on this clone: The antigen this receptor binds is unknown. The record has no base qualities; no much larger clone is one base away.

Healthy HIV-negative adults with no recently reported acute infections or vaccinations were included as donors. Only Caucasian adults living in Nashville, Tennessee, USA were represented among the donors. In the unsorted samples, 90 million to 100 million PBMCs were counted, and genomic DNA was extracted using the QIAamp DNA Blood Mini kit. After blood collection by leukapheresis, PBMCs were isolated using Ficoll-Histopaque density gradient centrifugation and then cryopreserved in the vapor phase of liquid nitrogen. From a lookup of the germline V gene (reference sequence), CDR1 and CDR2 are MNHEY and SMNVEV. The CDR3 spans 14 residues, from the cysteine through the phenylalanine. Only CDR3 DNA is held: 42 bases, read in frame from base 1. A distance of 6 bases separates the germline ends of V and J, which lose 3 bases and 0 bases respectively.

This chain is built from TRBV27 and TRBJ1-3; the D gene cannot be resolved reliably. The sample taken for sequencing was PBMCs. This sequence was found in a woman aged 40 to 50 in good health. Some clones in this sample may be carry-over from other donors' samples. In nucleotide form, the sequence is TGTGCCAGCAGTTTTTCTTTCTCTGGAAACACCATATATTTT. Translated, it reads CASSFSFSGNTIYF.